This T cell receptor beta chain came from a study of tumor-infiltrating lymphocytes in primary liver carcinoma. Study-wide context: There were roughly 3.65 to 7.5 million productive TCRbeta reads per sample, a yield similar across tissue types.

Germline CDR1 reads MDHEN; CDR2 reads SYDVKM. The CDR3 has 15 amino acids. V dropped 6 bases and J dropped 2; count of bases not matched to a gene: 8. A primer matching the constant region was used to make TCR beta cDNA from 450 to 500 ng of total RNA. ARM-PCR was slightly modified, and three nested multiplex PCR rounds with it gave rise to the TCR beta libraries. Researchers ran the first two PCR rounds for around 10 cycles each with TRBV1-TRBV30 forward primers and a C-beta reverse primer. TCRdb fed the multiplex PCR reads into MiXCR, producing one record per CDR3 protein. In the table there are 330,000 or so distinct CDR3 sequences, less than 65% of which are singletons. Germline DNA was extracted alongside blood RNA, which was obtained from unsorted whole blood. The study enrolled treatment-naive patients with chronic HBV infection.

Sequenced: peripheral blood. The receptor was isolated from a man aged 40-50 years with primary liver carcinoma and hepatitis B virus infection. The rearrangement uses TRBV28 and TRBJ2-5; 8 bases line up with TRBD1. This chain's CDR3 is CASRLNYRGQETQYF. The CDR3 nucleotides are TGTGCCAGCAGATTAAACTACAGGGGGCAAGAGACCCAGTACTTC. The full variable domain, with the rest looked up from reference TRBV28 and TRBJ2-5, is DVKVTQSSRYLVKRTGEKVFLECVQDMDHENMFWYRQDPGLGLRLIYFSYDVKMKEKGDIPEGYSVSREKKERFSLILESASTNQTSMYLCASRLNYRGQETQYFGPGTRLLVL.